This T cell receptor (beta chain) was documented in a study of early T cells in non-severe SARS-CoV-2 infection. The wider study: Chains were not paired, and sequencing was done on bulk RNA from unsorted whole blood.

Trimming cost V 0 bases and J 8 bases, with 10 bases left between them. The CDR3 spans 12 residues. The germline gives CDR1 DFQATT, CDR2 SNEGSKA (reference sequence). Study-wide findings and caveats: In VDJdb matching, anti-spike CD8 responses were favored while private and CD4 specificities went missing.

This clonotype was detected ten times or more. No antigen is known for it. Unique molecular identifiers were added to individual cDNA molecules. MiXCR, applied by TCRdb to the 5' RACE reads, yields one record per CDR3 protein. Of approximately 45,000 distinct CDR3 sequences listed, approximately 11% were seen once; the top ten hold more than 9.5%. Input material: whole blood. This chain links TRBV20-1 with TRBJ1-2; D is unclear. The clonotype was recovered from an adult who was a healthcare worker with PCR-confirmed SARS-CoV-2 infection or an uninfected control (not recorded which). The CDR3 spells CSARDPSRGYTF. CDR3 in DNA: TGCAGTGCTAGAGACCCATCTCGAGGCTACACCTTC.